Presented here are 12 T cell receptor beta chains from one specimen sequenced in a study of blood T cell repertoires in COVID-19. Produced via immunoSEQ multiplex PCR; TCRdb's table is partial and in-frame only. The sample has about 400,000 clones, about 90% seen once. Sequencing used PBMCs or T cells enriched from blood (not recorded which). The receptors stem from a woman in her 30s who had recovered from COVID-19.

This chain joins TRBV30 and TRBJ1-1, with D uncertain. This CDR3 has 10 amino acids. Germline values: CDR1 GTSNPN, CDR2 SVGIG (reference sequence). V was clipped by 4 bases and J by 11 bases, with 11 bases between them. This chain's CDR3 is CAWIVRRAFF. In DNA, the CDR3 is TGTGCCTGGATCGTCCGTCGGGCTTTCTTT.

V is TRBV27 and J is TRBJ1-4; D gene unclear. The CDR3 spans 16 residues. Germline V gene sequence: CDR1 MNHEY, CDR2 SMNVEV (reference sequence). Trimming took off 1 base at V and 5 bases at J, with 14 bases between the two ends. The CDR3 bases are TGTGCCAGCAGTTTATACGTTAGGCCCGGGAATGAAAAACTGTTTTTT. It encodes CASSLYVRPGNEKLFF.

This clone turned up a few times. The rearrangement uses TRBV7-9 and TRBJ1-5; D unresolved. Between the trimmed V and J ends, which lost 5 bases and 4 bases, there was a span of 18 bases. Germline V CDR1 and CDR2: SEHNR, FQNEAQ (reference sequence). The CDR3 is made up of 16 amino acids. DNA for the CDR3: TGTGCCAGCAGCCCCGCAGGTGGGCAGCCTAATCAGCCCCAGCATTTT. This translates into CASSPAGGQPNQPQHF.

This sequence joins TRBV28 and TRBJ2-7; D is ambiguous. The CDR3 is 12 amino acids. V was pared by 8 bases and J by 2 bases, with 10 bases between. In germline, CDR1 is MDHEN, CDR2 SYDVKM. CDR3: CASSRFTYEQYF. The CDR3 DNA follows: TGTGCCAGCTCCAGATTCACCTACGAGCAGTACTTC.

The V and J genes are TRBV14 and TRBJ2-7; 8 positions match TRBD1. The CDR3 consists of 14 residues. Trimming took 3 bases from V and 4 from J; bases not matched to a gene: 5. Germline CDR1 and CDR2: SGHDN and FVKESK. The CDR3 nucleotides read TGTGCCAGCAGCCAGGGACAGGCGATATACGAGCAGTACTTC. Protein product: CASSQGQAIYEQYF.

The CDR3 nucleotides are TGTGCCAGCAGCCCGACCTTAGCGGGAGGGCACTACAATGAGCAGTTCTTC. Translated: CASSPTLAGGHYNEQFF. The chain carries TRBV7-2 and TRBJ2-1; 11 nucleotides agree with TRBD2. This CDR3 has 17 residues. V lost 5 bases to trimming and J lost 3 bases; unmatched junction nucleotides: 9. CDR1 and CDR2 (germline): SGHTA, FQGNSA.

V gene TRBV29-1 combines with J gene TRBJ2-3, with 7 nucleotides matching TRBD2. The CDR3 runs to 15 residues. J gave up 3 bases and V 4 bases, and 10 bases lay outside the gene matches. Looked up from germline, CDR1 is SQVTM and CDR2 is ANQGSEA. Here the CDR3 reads CSVGTSGRMTDTQYF. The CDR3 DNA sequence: TGCAGCGTTGGAACCTCCGGGAGGATGACAGATACGCAGTATTTT.

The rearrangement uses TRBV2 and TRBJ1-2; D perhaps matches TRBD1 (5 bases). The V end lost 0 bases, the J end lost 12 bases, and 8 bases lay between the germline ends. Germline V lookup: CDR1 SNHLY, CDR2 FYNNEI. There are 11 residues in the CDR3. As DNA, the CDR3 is TGTGCCAGCAGTGAAGCAGGAGGGGACACCTTC. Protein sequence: CASSEAGGDTF.

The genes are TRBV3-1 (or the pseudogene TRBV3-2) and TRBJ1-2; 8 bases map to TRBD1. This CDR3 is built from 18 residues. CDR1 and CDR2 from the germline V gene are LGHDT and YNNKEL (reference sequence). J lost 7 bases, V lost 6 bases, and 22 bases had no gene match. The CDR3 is CASRSWSTGTGPGSGYTF. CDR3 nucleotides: TGTGCCAGCAGGTCCTGGAGTACCGGGACAGGTCCGGGTAGTGGCTACACCTTC.

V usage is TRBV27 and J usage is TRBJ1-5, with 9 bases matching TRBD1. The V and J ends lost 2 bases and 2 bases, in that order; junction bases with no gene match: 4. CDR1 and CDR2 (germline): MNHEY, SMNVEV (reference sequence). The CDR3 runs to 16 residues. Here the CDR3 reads CASSLRGQGGNQPQHF. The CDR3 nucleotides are TGTGCCAGCAGTTTACGGGGACAGGGTGGCAATCAGCCCCAGCATTTT.

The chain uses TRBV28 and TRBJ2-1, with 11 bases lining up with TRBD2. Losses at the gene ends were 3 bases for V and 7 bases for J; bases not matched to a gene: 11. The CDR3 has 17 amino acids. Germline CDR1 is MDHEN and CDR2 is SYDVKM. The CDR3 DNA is TGTGCCAGCAGTTTGATAATAGCGGGAGGGGTCTTTAATGAGCAGTTCTTC. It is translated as CASSLIIAGGVFNEQFF.

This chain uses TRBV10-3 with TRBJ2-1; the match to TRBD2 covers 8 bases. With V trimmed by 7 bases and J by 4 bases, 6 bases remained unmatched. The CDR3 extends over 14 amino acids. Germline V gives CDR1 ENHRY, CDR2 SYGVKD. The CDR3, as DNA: TGTGCCATCACCGGGACTAGATCTTACAATGAGCAGTTCTTC. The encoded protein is CAITGTRSYNEQFF.